A single sample gave rise to the 6 T cell receptor beta chains below, sequenced in a study of sequential checkpoint blockade in melanoma. Sequencing used immunoSEQ multiplex PCR; TCRdb keeps in-frame clones, though not all of them. The sample has 34,000 or so clones, approximately 86% seen once; the top ten hold under 20%. Treatment here: randomized to nivolumab then ipilimumab (arm A) or the reverse (arm B). The specimen was CD8+ T cells sorted from blood (inferred from file names), collected from a patient given nivolumab and ipilimumab in sequence. These TCRs come from a human donor with melanoma.

The chain uses TRBV5-4 and TRBJ2-7, with 9 bases matching TRBD2. Per the germline V gene, CDR1 is SGHNT and CDR2 is YYREEE (reference sequence). CDR3 length equals 17 residues. V shed 3 bases, J shed 2 bases, and the junction held 12 bases outside the gene matches. For the CDR3, the DNA is TGTGCCAGCAGCTCTTATAGCGGGGGCAAGGGACCCTACGAGCAGTACTTC. Amino acids: CASSSYSGGKGPYEQYF.

CDR3 in DNA: TGTGCCAGCAGGATCCTCACTAGCGGGGGGCGCGGCAATGAGCAGTTCTTC. It yields the protein CASRILTSGGRGNEQFF. The V call is TRBV27, the J call TRBJ2-1; 12 bases line up with TRBD2. Germline CDR1 MNHEY, CDR2 SMNVEV (reference sequence). With V trimmed by 6 bases and J by 6 bases, 12 bases remained unmatched. CDR3 size: 17 residues.

This clone was counted between two and nine times. The rearrangement joins TRBV5-8 to TRBJ2-1; tentatively, D is TRBD2 (5 bases). The CDR3 sequence is 13 residues long. Trimming took off 0 bases at V and 7 bases at J, with 8 bases between the two ends. Per the germline V gene, CDR1 is SGHTS and CDR2 is YDEGEE. The CDR3 sequence: CASSLGGWNEQFF. CDR3 nucleotides: TGTGCCAGCAGCTTGGGCGGGTGGAATGAGCAGTTCTTC.

The V call is TRBV19, the J call TRBJ2-2; perhaps TRBD1 as D (6 bases). CDR1 is LNHDA, CDR2 SQIVND, per germline (reference sequence). This CDR3 region has 18 residues. V lost 1 base, J lost 5 bases, and 20 bases lay in between. The CDR3 nucleotides are TGTGCCAGTAGTATAGTCCTCACACGACAGGTGGGGACCGGGGAGCTGTTTTTT. Translated: CASSIVLTRQVGTGELFF.

This clone was detected once. The gene calls are TRBV28 and TRBJ2-7; 7 bases align to TRBD2. CDR1 is MDHEN, CDR2 SYDVKM, per germline. V lost 3 bases to trimming and J lost 7 bases; unmatched junction nucleotides: 0. This CDR3 contains 11 residues. The CDR3 DNA follows: TGTGCCAGCAGTTTCGGGGGGGAGCAGTACTTC. Its translation: CASSFGGEQYF.

The chain links TRBV14 to TRBJ1-4; a weak D match, TRBD1 (5 bases). The CDR3 loop spans 16 amino acids. Germline assignment: CDR1 SGHDN and CDR2 FVKESK. Trimming pared 1 base from V and 0 bases from J, leaving 9 bases between. The CDR3 loop is CASSQGARATNEKLFF. CDR3 nucleotides: TGTGCCAGCAGCCAAGGAGCCAGGGCAACTAATGAAAAACTGTTTTTT.